The 25 T cell receptor beta chains below come from one sample, sequenced in a study of somatic mutations in cytotoxic T cells in rheumatoid arthritis. Assay: immunoSEQ multiplex PCR; the TCRdb copy retains only in-frame clones and omits some. The data show more than 10,000 clones, over 65% seen once. Sequenced sample: CD8+ T cells sorted from blood. These receptors were obtained from a man in his sixties in good health.

The V and J genes are TRBV5-6 and TRBJ2-3; 8 nucleotides align to TRBD2. V was pared by 1 base and J by 0 bases, with 4 bases of the junction left unmatched. Germline loops: CDR1 SGHDT, CDR2 YYEEEE. This CDR3 spans 16 amino acids. The CDR3 loop reads CASSLPSGPSTDTQYF. The CDR3 DNA sequence: TGTGCCAGCAGCTTGCCTAGCGGGCCTAGCACAGATACGCAGTATTTT.

The genes are TRBV27 and TRBJ2-7; D not certain. This CDR3 comprises 16 residues. V dropped 3 bases and J dropped 4 bases, with 19 bases sitting between them. Germline lookup yields CDR1 MNHEY and CDR2 SMNVEV (reference sequence). The CDR3 bases are TGTGCCAGCAGTTTGAACGGGCTGGGATGGGAATACGAGCAGTACTTC. It specifies CASSLNGLGWEYEQYF.

V gene TRBV6-5 combines with J gene TRBJ2-4; weak D call: TRBD2 (5 bases). Between the trimmed V and J ends, which lost 2 bases and 13 bases, there was a span of 24 bases. Germline V CDR1 and CDR2: MNHEY, SVGAGI. This CDR3 is 16 amino acids long. CDR3 in DNA: TGTGCCAGCAGTTACGGGAGCACTAGAAAGAGGGCTTTACAGTACTTC. Protein sequence: CASSYGSTRKRALQYF.

This rearrangement joins TRBV5-5 to TRBJ2-2, with D unresolved. This CDR3 comprises 15 residues. CDR1 and CDR2 (germline): SGHKS, YYEKEE (reference sequence). V lost 0 bases, J lost 2 bases, and 8 bases lay in between. The CDR3 sequence: CASSLGAVNTGELFF. CDR3 nucleotide sequence: TGTGCCAGCAGCTTGGGTGCGGTTAACACCGGGGAGCTGTTTTTT.

The chain links TRBV27 to TRBJ2-1, with 9 bases matching TRBD2. V shed 6 bases and J 6 bases; nucleotides not matched to a gene: 6. Germline-derived CDR1 and CDR2 are MNHEY and SMNVEV (reference sequence). The CDR3 sequence is 14 residues long. CDR3 sequence: CASSPGLAPNEQFF. Written as DNA, the CDR3 is TGTGCCAGCAGCCCAGGACTAGCGCCCAATGAGCAGTTCTTC.

The chain combines TRBV9 with TRBJ1-4; D unclear. CDR3 length: 15 amino acids. Germline assignment: CDR1 SGDLS and CDR2 YYNGEE. Trimming pared 0 bases from V and 7 bases from J, leaving 13 bases between. The CDR3 here is CASSVGGGFGEKLFF. The CDR3, as DNA: TGTGCCAGCAGCGTAGGTGGCGGGTTTGGTGAAAAACTGTTTTTT.

The chain recombines TRBV27 with TRBJ2-1; 9 positions match TRBD1. The CDR3 is 15 residues long. V lost 3 bases, J lost 7 bases, and 7 bases stayed unmatched. Germline loops: CDR1 MNHEY, CDR2 SMNVEV (reference sequence). CDR3 nucleotide sequence: TGTGCCAGCAGTTTGGGGACAGGGTCCTCGAATGAGCAGTTCTTC. This translates into CASSLGTGSSNEQFF.

A few counts support this clone. V is TRBV27 and J is TRBJ2-7; 10 bases fit TRBD2. Germline CDR1 is MNHEY and CDR2 is SMNVEV (reference sequence). The CDR3 sequence is 15 residues long. Trimming took 5 bases from V and 2 from J; bases not matched to a gene: 6. The CDR3 DNA sequence: TGTGCCAGCAGTGTCCCTAGCGGGGGAGCCTACGAGCAGTACTTC. This gives the protein CASSVPSGGAYEQYF.

The chain joins TRBV10-3 to TRBJ1-5, with D uncertain. The CDR3 is 14 residues long. The germline V gene has CDR1 ENHRY and CDR2 SYGVKD. Trimming shortened V by 5 bases and J by 3 bases, and 11 bases separated the two germline ends. The CDR3 sequence: CAISPTVDNQPQHF. DNA of the CDR3: TGTGCCATCAGTCCTACAGTAGACAATCAGCCCCAGCATTTT.

This chain connects TRBV4-3 to TRBJ2-1; 7 nucleotides line up with TRBD2. The CDR3 is 18 residues long. The germline V gene encodes CDR1 LGHNA and CDR2 YSLEER. With V trimmed by 1 base and J by 4 bases, 13 bases remained unmatched. The CDR3 sequence is CASSQAPGGSGLYNEQFF. The DNA for the CDR3 is TGCGCCAGCAGCCAAGCCCCGGGAGGTAGCGGACTATACAATGAGCAGTTCTTC.

This clone is medium-sized by share. This chain uses TRBV6-4 with TRBJ2-1; 10 bases are a match to TRBD2. V shed 4 bases, J shed 7 bases, and the junction held 7 bases outside the gene matches. The CDR3 loop spans 15 amino acids. Germline CDR1 MRHNA, CDR2 SNTAGT. CDR3 in amino acids: CASSVSGGAVNEQFF. The CDR3 DNA reads as TGTGCCAGCAGTGTAAGCGGGGGGGCAGTGAATGAGCAGTTCTTC.

The genes are TRBV4-3 and TRBJ2-7; 10 bases fit TRBD1. With 2 bases clipped from V and 7 bases from J, the junction kept 8 bases outside the gene matches. The CDR3 is 15 residues long. Germline CDR1 reads LGHNA; CDR2 reads YSLEER. For the CDR3, the DNA is TGCGCCAGCAGCCAAAGCAGGACAGGGGGTAGTGAGCAGTACTTC. It translates to CASSQSRTGGSEQYF.

This clone has a single count. The chain carries TRBV5-6 and TRBJ2-7; 10 nucleotides agree with TRBD1. After removal of 0 bases from V and 2 bases from J, the junction contained 2 bases not matched to a gene. The CDR3 totals 15 residues. CDR1 is SGHDT and CDR2 is YYEEEE in the germline V gene. CDR3 sequence reads: CASSLVDRGPYEQYF. DNA for the CDR3: TGTGCCAGCAGCTTGGTCGACAGGGGGCCCTACGAGCAGTACTTC.

This sequence joins TRBV5-4 and TRBJ2-1; TRBD2 agrees at 9 bases. This CDR3 contains 15 residues. The trim removed 0 bases at V and 5 bases at J, leaving 3 bases unmatched. Germline-derived CDR1 and CDR2 are SGHNT and YYREEE (reference sequence). CDR3 sequence (DNA): TGTGCCAGCAGCTTGGTAGCGGGGGATAACAATGAGCAGTTCTTC. It yields the protein CASSLVAGDNNEQFF.

The chain links TRBV28 to TRBJ2-5, with 13 bases lining up with TRBD2. The junction had 2 bases not matched to a gene; V was cut back by 6 bases and J by 1 base. Germline V lookup: CDR1 MDHEN, CDR2 SYDVKM. This CDR3 is built from 15 residues. The CDR3 nucleotides are TGTGCCAGCAGCCGGACTAGCGGGAGCCAAGAGACCCAGTACTTC. Encoded protein: CASSRTSGSQETQYF. The full variable domain, completed using reference TRBV28 and TRBJ2-5, is DVKVTQSSRYLVKRTGEKVFLECVQDMDHENMFWYRQDPGLGLRLIYFSYDVKMKEKGDIPEGYSVSREKKERFSLILESASTNQTSMYLCASSRTSGSQETQYFGPGTRLLVL.

The CDR3 sequence: CAIGPAAVSYEQYF. The DNA of the CDR3 is TGTGCCATCGGCCCGGCGGCAGTCTCCTACGAGCAGTACTTC. The chain carries TRBV10-3 and TRBJ2-7; the D is unclear. CDR1 and CDR2 (germline): ENHRY, SYGVKD. The CDR3 extends over 14 amino acids. Trimming stripped 8 bases from V and 0 bases from J, with 14 bases between.

J is TRBJ2-1 and V is TRBV4-3, with 7 bases matching TRBD2. V dropped 0 bases and J dropped 4; count of bases not matched to a gene: 6. CDR1 and CDR2 from the germline V gene are LGHNA and YSLEER. The CDR3 totals 16 residues. DNA for the CDR3: TGCGCCAGCAGCCAAGAGGGGTGGGGGGGTTACAATGAGCAGTTCTTC. It encodes CASSQEGWGGYNEQFF.

Only one count was recorded for this clone. This chain uses TRBV7-6 with TRBJ2-1, with D possibly being TRBD2 (5 bases). This CDR3 is 15 amino acids long. CDR1 and CDR2 (germline): SGHVS, FNYEAQ. V gave up 1 base and J gave up 0 bases, with 7 bases separating them. The CDR3 nucleotides read TGTGCCAGCAGCTTAGAGCGGAGCTCCTACAATGAGCAGTTCTTC. Its translation is CASSLERSSYNEQFF.

V and J are TRBV7-9 and TRBJ2-2; 11 bases line up with TRBD1. Looked up from germline, CDR1 is SEHNR and CDR2 is FQNEAQ (reference sequence). The CDR3 loop spans 17 amino acids. With 1 base clipped from V and 2 bases from J, the junction kept 3 bases outside the gene matches. The CDR3 is CASSLGGTGGNTGELFF. CDR3 DNA sequence: TGTGCCAGCAGCTTAGGAGGGACAGGGGGAAACACCGGGGAGCTGTTTTTT.

DNA of the CDR3: TGTGCCAGCAGTGCACAACCTAGCGGGGGGGCCCATGAGCAGTTCTTC. Its protein product is CASSAQPSGGAHEQFF. The genes are TRBV6-4 and TRBJ2-1; 12 nucleotides agree with TRBD2. V was pared by 4 bases and J by 8 bases, with 9 bases of the junction left unmatched. This CDR3 has 16 amino acids. Germline lookup yields CDR1 MRHNA and CDR2 SNTAGT.

The V and J genes are TRBV28 and TRBJ2-5, with 9 bases fitting TRBD2. The CDR3 sequence is 15 residues long. From germline, CDR1 is MDHEN and CDR2 SYDVKM. V lost 4 bases and J lost 4; bases outside the gene matches: 7. The CDR3 DNA sequence: TGTGCCAGCAGTTGGCGCGGGAGGGAGGGAGAGACCCAGTACTTC. Translation: CASSWRGREGETQYF.

This clone was seen a few times. The CDR3 bases are TGTGCCAGCAGTTTATCGAGAATCCCGGACAGGGGACCCGAGCAGTACTTC. Translation gives CASSLSRIPDRGPEQYF. The chain recombines TRBV28 with TRBJ2-7; TRBD1 matches 9 bases. Germline CDR1 is MDHEN and CDR2 is SYDVKM. Unmatched junction bases numbered 13, after V lost 1 base and J lost 6 bases. There are 17 residues in the CDR3. Complete variable domain (other parts from reference TRBV28 and TRBJ2-7): DVKVTQSSRYLVKRTGEKVFLECVQDMDHENMFWYRQDPGLGLRLIYFSYDVKMKEKGDIPEGYSVSREKKERFSLILESASTNQTSMYLCASSLSRIPDRGPEQYFGPGTRLTVT.

The V gene is TRBV4-3, the J gene TRBJ2-3; 7 bases are shared with TRBD2. J was trimmed by 4 bases and V by 0 bases; bases with no gene match: 7. The CDR3 contains 16 residues. The germline V gene encodes CDR1 LGHNA and CDR2 YSLEER. The CDR3 here is CASSQDLGGGADTQYF. Here the CDR3 DNA reads TGCGCCAGCAGCCAAGATCTCGGCGGGGGAGCAGATACGCAGTATTTT.

This clone has only a few counts. The V call is TRBV29-1, the J call TRBJ2-2, with TRBD2 matching over 7 bases. This CDR3 contains 14 residues. Germline V gives CDR1 SQVTM, CDR2 ANQGSEA. V lost 4 bases, J lost 1 base, and 3 bases stayed unmatched. The CDR3 reads CSVGGGLNTGELFF. The CDR3 region has the DNA TGCAGCGTTGGGGGAGGGTTGAACACCGGGGAGCTGTTTTTT.

This rearrangement joins TRBV2 to TRBJ2-3; 12 bases agree with TRBD1. CDR1 SNHLY and CDR2 FYNNEI come from the germline V gene. This CDR3 is 16 amino acids long. After removal of 5 bases from V and 0 bases from J, the junction contained 3 bases not matched to a gene. As DNA, the CDR3 is TGTGCCAGCAGTAAGGGACAGGGGGCGAGCACAGATACGCAGTATTTT. Protein product: CASSKGQGASTDTQYF.